Below, one TCR beta chain is given with its context. This entry is derived from a study of CD4+ T cells in melanoma. This CDR3 comprises 13 residues. Trimming cost V 10 bases and J 0 bases, with 13 bases left between them. Germline V gene data show CDR1 as ENHRY and CDR2 as SYGVKD. Assay used: immunoSEQ multiplex PCR; TCRdb lists only in-frame clones, some missing. The table has about 110,000 clones, roughly 90% seen once. The sequenced sample consisted of peripheral blood. The chain has TRBV10-3 and TRBJ2-7; possibly TRBD1 for D (6 bases). This receptor was obtained from a human donor with melanoma. This CDR3 reads CATGDRSSYEQYF. For the CDR3, the DNA is TGTGCCACCGGCGACAGGTCCTCCTACGAGCAGTACTTC.